This T cell receptor beta chain appears in the sequencing data of a study of blood T cell repertoires in COVID-19. Study-level background: The United States, Italy and Spain were the sources of the acute and convalescent COVID-19 samples.

Under the authors' procedure: Nucleated cell number was recorded as an estimate derived from reference gene primer amplification. Sequencing used immunoSEQ multiplex PCR; TCRdb keeps in-frame clones, though not all of them. V and J calls and clone size follow that table, whereas D and trimming were derived from the DNA. The table lists 90,000 to 100,000 clones, roughly 86% of them singletons. CDR3 length: 13 amino acids. With 4 bases removed from V and 3 bases from J, the gap between germline ends came to 8 bases. The germline V gene encodes CDR1 KGHSH and CDR2 LQKENI. This clone was counted only a few times.

Sequenced: peripheral blood. The sequence was collected from a man in his forties or fifties with acute or convalescent COVID-19. The chain couples TRBV18 to TRBJ2-3; a possible D gene is TRBD2 (5 bases). Written as DNA, the CDR3 is TGTGCCAGCTCACTTCCGGGGACAGATACGCAGTATTTT. Protein product: CASSLPGTDTQYF.